Listed below are T cell receptor beta chains from one sample, sequenced in a study of cytomegalovirus exposure and HLA in healthy donors. Profiling relied on immunoSEQ multiplex PCR, and the TCRdb table lists in-frame clones only, not all of them. The table records more than 80,000 clones, 78% of them present only once. Sequencing input: PBMCs. Receptors originate from a woman aged 40 to 55 in good health and CMV-seropositive. Both conserved end residues are part of each CDR3. The D gene is left open where the match is weak. Clone sizes are given selectively: once, few, many, or a class where the clone is expanded.

j_gene | len | abundance | d_gene | v_gene | CDR3nt | CDR3aa
TRBJ2-7 | 14 | - | - | TRBV5-1 | TGCGCCAGCAGCTTGGTTGCGGGAAGCTACGAGCAGTACTTC | CASSLVAGSYEQYF
TRBJ1-1 | 16 | - | - | TRBV7-9 | TGTGCCAGCAGCCCGCCCCTTGGCAGGGAAAACACTGAAGCTTTCTTT | CASSPPLGRENTEAFF
TRBJ1-1 | 12 | few | TRBD1 | TRBV18 | TGTGCCAGCTCACCAGGGACAGCTGAAGCTTTCTTT | CASSPGTAEAFF
TRBJ1-1 | 14 | - | TRBD1 | TRBV6-4 | TGTGCCAGCAGAGAACAGGGGGACGGGAAGGAAGCTTTCTTT | CASREQGDGKEAFF
TRBJ2-7 | 14 | - | - | TRBV15 | TGTGCCACCAGCAGAGAAGGAGGGTCCTACGAGCAGTACTTC | CATSREGGSYEQYF
TRBJ1-2 | 12 | - | - | TRBV29-1 | TGCAGCGTTGACGAGGGGGGGTATGGCTACACCTTC | CSVDEGGYGYTF
TRBJ2-4 | 19 | - | - | TRBV10-3 | TGTGCCATCATCCACAGGGGCAGTAGCGGAAAACTAGCCAAAAACATTCAGTACTTC | CAIIHRGSSGKLAKNIQYF
TRBJ1-2 | 15 | - | TRBD1 | TRBV27 | TGTGCCAGCAGTTCAAGGACAGGGACATCCTATGGCTACACCTTC | CASSSRTGTSYGYTF
TRBJ2-1 | 14 | - | TRBD2 | TRBV11-3 | TGTGCCAGCAGTAGCGGGATAGAGTACAATGAGCAGTTCTTC | CASSSGIEYNEQFF
TRBJ2-7 | 16 | few | TRBD2 | TRBV29-1 | TGCAGCGTCGACGGGGGTACTAGCGGTTACTCCTACGAGCAGTACTTC | CSVDGGTSGYSYEQYF
TRBJ2-7 | 15 | - | - | TRBV10-3 | TGTGCCATCAGTGAAGTCCCGGGACATAACTACGAGCAGTACTTC | CAISEVPGHNYEQYF
TRBJ2-7 | 15 | once | TRBD1 | TRBV27 | TGTGCCAGCAGACTGGGACAGGGGGCCTCCTACGAGCAGTACTTC | CASRLGQGASYEQYF
TRBJ2-7 | 16 | - | - | TRBV4-2 | TGTGCCAGCAGCCCTTTTCGACTTTCGACCTCCTACGAGCAGTACTTC | CASSPFRLSTSYEQYF
TRBJ2-3 | 17 | - | - | TRBV5-4 | TGTGCCAGCAGCTTGGGTTCGCGGCTGTCGAGCTCAGATACGCAGTATTTT | CASSLGSRLSSSDTQYF
TRBJ2-7 | 14 | - | TRBD1 | TRBV4-1 | TGCGCCAGCAGCCAACCGGGACAGGGTGGCGAGCAGTACTTC | CASSQPGQGGEQYF
TRBJ2-1 | 15 | - | - | TRBV19 | TGTGCCAGTAGTATTCCCGGGACTCTCCGCAATGAGCAGTTCTTC | CASSIPGTLRNEQFF
TRBJ1-2 | 16 | - | - | TRBV5-1 | TGCGCCAGCAGCTTGGCGACCGGGACAAAAGGCTCTGGCTACACCTTC | CASSLATGTKGSGYTF
TRBJ2-1 | 14 | - | - | TRBV29-1 | TGCAGCGGCGCGACTAGATTCCCCTACAATGAGCAGTTCTTC | CSGATRFPYNEQFF
TRBJ2-7 | 13 | - | TRBD1 | TRBV29-1 | TGCAGCGTGGCCGGGACAGCCGCCTACGAGCAGTACTTC | CSVAGTAAYEQYF
TRBJ1-2 | 13 | - | - | TRBV5-1 | TGCGCCAGCAGCTCCCGGGGGGACTATGGCTACACCTTC | CASSSRGDYGYTF
TRBJ1-1 | 18 | few | TRBD1 | TRBV7-8 | TGTGCCAGCAGCTCCAGCGTGGGGACAGCGAACATGAACACTGAAGCTTTCTTT | CASSSSVGTANMNTEAFF
TRBJ2-5 | 14 | - | - | TRBV6-1 | TGTGCCAGCAGTGAAGCGCGGCTACAAGAGACCCAGTACTTC | CASSEARLQETQYF